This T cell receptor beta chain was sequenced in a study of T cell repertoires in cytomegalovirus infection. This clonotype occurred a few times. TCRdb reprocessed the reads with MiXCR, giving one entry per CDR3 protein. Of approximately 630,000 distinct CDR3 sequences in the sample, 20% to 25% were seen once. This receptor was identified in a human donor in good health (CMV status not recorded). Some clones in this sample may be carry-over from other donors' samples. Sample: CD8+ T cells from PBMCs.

CDR3 sequence: CASRGDSPFYEQYF. The CDR3 DNA is TGTGCCAGCAGGGGGGACAGCCCTTTCTACGAGCAGTACTTC. This chain uses TRBV6-6 with TRBJ2-7; 7 bases align to TRBD1. V lost 6 bases to trimming and J lost 3 bases; unmatched junction nucleotides: 8. This CDR3 contains 14 residues. Germline CDR1 is MNHNY and CDR2 is SVGAGI (reference sequence).